This T cell receptor beta chain was sequenced in a study of CD8 T cells in Susac syndrome. Germline CDR1 LGHDT, CDR2 YNNKEL (reference sequence). The CDR3 loop spans 12 amino acids. V lost 4 bases, J lost 11 bases, and 14 bases lay in between. The patients with Susac syndrome satisfied recently defined diagnostic criteria for either definite or probable disease. Negative isolation yielded the CD8+ and CD4+ T cells, while FACS enriched the TEMRA cells. An amount of RNA that ranged from about 0.45 to 1 ug was reverse transcribed with random hexamers. TCRdb used MiXCR to reprocess the immunoSEQ multiplex PCR reads, holding one entry per CDR3 protein. This sample yields roughly 190,000 distinct CDR3 sequences, of which approximately 94% are seen a single time; more than 0.08% belongs to the top ten.

This sequence joins TRBV3-1 and TRBJ1-1, with D perhaps matching TRBD1 (5 bases). This TCR was sampled from a human donor with Susac syndrome. The sequencing input was CD4+ T cells from PBMCs. CDR3 bases: TGTGCCAGCAGCCCAGGGTTAGGGACTGCTTTCTTT. This gives the protein CASSPGLGTAFF.